Each of the 7 T cell receptor beta chains below was sequenced from the same sample in a study of cytomegalovirus exposure and HLA in healthy donors. The primer mix had 60 Vbeta and 13 Jbeta primers. Libraries were prepared by immunoSEQ multiplex PCR; TCRdb keeps only in-frame clonotypes and omits some of them. This table lists tens of thousands of clones. Source material: PBMCs. The source of these receptors is a woman between 25 and 40 years old in good health and CMV-seronegative.

V is TRBV6-1 and J is TRBJ2-1; the D gene is possibly TRBD2 (6 bases). Looked up from germline, CDR1 is MNHNS and CDR2 is SASEGT. Deletions cut 0 bases from V and 0 bases from J, with 15 bases between. The CDR3 is 18 amino acids. This chain's CDR3 is CASSEAPGLMSSYNEQFF. In nucleotides, the CDR3 is TGTGCCAGCAGTGAAGCGCCTGGACTAATGAGCTCCTACAATGAGCAGTTCTTC.

The chain joins TRBV15 to TRBJ1-4; TRBD1 is a possible D gene (6 bases). The CDR3 is 13 residues long. CDR1 and CDR2 from the germline V gene are LNHNV and YYDKDF (reference sequence). The V and J ends lost 0 bases and 13 bases respectively, with 12 bases between them. CDR3 residues: CATSRDPGQRLFF. CDR3 in DNA: TGTGCCACCAGCAGAGACCCGGGACAAAGACTGTTTTTT.

The genes are TRBV18 and TRBJ2-7; tentatively, D is TRBD1 (5 bases). The V and J ends lost 4 bases and 1 base respectively, with 14 bases between them. Germline loops: CDR1 KGHSH, CDR2 LQKENI. This CDR3 is 15 amino acids long. This chain's CDR3 is CASSLVGVGSYEQYF. CDR3 nucleotide sequence: TGTGCCAGCTCACTCGTAGGGGTTGGGTCCTACGAGCAGTACTTC.

J is TRBJ1-3 and V is TRBV4-1, with D maybe TRBD1 (6 bases). V was cut by 4 bases and J by 0 bases, with 13 bases left in between. This CDR3 is built from 16 residues. CDR1 and CDR2 from the germline V gene are MGHRA and YSYEKL. The CDR3 DNA is TGCGCCAGCAGCCGACCGGGACACTCCTCTGGAAACACCATATATTTT. Amino acid sequence: CASSRPGHSSGNTIYF.

The genes are TRBV7-9 and TRBJ2-5; D perhaps matches TRBD2 (6 bases). CDR3 size: 15 residues. In germline, CDR1 is SEHNR, CDR2 FQNEAQ (reference sequence). Trimming shortened V by 5 bases and J by 5 bases, and 18 bases separated the two germline ends. Here the CDR3 DNA reads TGTGCCAGCAGCCCGACTAGGAGGTCACGGGAGACCCAGTACTTC. Translation: CASSPTRRSRETQYF.

Here the CDR3 DNA reads TGTGCCAGCAGCTTGGACAGGGTCACTGAAGCTTTCTTT. Translation gives CASSLDRVTEAFF. The V gene is TRBV6-1, the J gene TRBJ1-1, with 8 positions matching TRBD1. Germline assignment: CDR1 MNHNS and CDR2 SASEGT. V shed 6 bases, J shed 4 bases, and the junction held 4 bases outside the gene matches. The CDR3 loop spans 13 amino acids.

The V gene is TRBV5-1, the J gene TRBJ1-5; 10 nucleotides agree with TRBD1. Trimming cost V 4 bases and J 4 bases; bases outside gene matches: 5. This CDR3 comprises 15 residues. Germline V gives CDR1 SGHRS, CDR2 YFSETQ. The CDR3 sequence is CASSPGTGENQPQHF. CDR3 in DNA: TGCGCCAGCAGCCCAGGGACAGGGGAAAATCAGCCCCAGCATTTT.